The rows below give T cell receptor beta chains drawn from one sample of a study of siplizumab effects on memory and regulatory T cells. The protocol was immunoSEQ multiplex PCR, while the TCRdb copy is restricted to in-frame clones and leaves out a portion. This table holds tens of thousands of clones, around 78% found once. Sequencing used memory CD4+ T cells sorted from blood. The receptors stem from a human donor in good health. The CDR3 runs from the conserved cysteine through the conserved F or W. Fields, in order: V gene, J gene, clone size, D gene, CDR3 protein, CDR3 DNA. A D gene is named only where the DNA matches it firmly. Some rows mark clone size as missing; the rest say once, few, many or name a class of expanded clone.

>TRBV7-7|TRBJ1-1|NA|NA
CASRLNPSGGLWAFF
TGTGCCAGCAGGCTTAATCCCTCGGGGGGCCTATGGGCTTTCTTT
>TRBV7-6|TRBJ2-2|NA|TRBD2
CASSLGVAGVGGELFF
TGTGCCAGCAGCTTAGGGGTAGCGGGGGTCGGCGGGGAGCTGTTTTTT
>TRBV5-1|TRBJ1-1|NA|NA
CASSLAIENTEAFF
TGCGCCAGCAGCTTGGCGATAGAGAACACTGAAGCTTTCTTT
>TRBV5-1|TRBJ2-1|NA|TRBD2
CASSRDLAGGPGGNEQFF
TGCGCCAGCAGTAGGGACCTAGCGGGAGGGCCGGGTGGCAATGAGCAGTTCTTC
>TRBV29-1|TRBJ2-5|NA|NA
CSVIPLQETQYF
TGCAGCGTTATCCCGTTACAAGAGACCCAGTACTTC
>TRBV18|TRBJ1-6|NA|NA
CASSLLEDSPLHF
TGTGCCAGCTCACTTTTGGAGGATTCACCCCTCCACTTT
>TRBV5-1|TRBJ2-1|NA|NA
CASSLRGLDNEQFF
TGCGCCAGCAGCTTGAGAGGGCTCGACAATGAGCAGTTCTTC
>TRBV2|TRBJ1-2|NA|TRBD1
CASSRRTGVGYTF
TGTGCCAGCAGTAGAAGGACAGGGGTTGGCTACACCTTC
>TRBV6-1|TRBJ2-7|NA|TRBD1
CASNTGQGAIAEQYF
TGTGCCAGCAATACCGGACAGGGGGCGATTGCCGAGCAGTACTTC
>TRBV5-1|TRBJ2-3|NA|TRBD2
CASSSQAGGPTDTQYF
TGCGCCAGCAGCTCCCAAGCGGGAGGCCCCACAGATACGCAGTATTTT
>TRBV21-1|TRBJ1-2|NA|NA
CASSKQRGGRDLYGYTF
TGTGCCAGCAGCAAACAAAGGGGGGGACGGGACCTCTATGGCTACACCTTC
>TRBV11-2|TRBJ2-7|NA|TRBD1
CASSPGTAYEQYF
TGTGCCAGCAGCCCTGGGACAGCATACGAGCAGTACTTC
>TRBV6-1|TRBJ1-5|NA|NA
CASSDGFPGNQPQHF
TGTGCCAGCAGTGACGGTTTTCCGGGTAACCAGCCCCAGCATTTT
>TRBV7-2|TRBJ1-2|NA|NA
CASSRPANYGYTF
TGTGCCAGCAGCCGGCCGGCCAACTATGGCTACACCTTC
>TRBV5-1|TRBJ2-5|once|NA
CASSLGLDLETQYF
TGCGCCAGCAGCTTGGGTCTGGATCTGGAGACCCAGTACTTC
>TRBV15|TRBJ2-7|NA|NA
CATSRGRGTVNEQYF
TGTGCCACCAGCAGAGGACGAGGTACGGTCAACGAGCAGTACTTC
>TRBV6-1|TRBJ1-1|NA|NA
CASSEKRGVMNTEAFF
TGTGCCAGCAGTGAGAAGCGGGGAGTGATGAACACTGAAGCTTTCTTT
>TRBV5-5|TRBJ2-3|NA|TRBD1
CASSAGQGAGDTQYF
TGTGCCAGCAGCGCGGGACAGGGGGCGGGAGATACGCAGTATTTT
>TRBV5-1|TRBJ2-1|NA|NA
CASSPRDSQDEQFF
TGCGCCAGCAGCCCCCGGGACTCACAAGATGAGCAGTTCTTC
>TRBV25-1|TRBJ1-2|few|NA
CASSRNYGYTF
TGTGCCAGCAGTAGGAACTATGGCTACACCTTC
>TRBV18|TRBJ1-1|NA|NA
CASSHQDRENTEAFF
TGTGCCAGCTCACACCAGGACCGGGAGAACACTGAAGCTTTCTTT
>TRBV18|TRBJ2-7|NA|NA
CASSPGLSYEQYF
TGTGCCAGCTCACCGGGGTTGTCCTACGAGCAGTACTTC
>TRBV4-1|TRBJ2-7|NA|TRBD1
CASSLSGGENEQYF
TGCGCCAGCAGCCTCTCAGGGGGCGAGAACGAGCAGTACTTC
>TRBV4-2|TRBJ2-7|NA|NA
CASSQELPLSYYEQYF
TGTGCCAGCAGCCAAGAGTTGCCATTATCCTACTACGAGCAGTACTTC
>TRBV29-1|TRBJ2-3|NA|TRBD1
CSVSIGGQGTDTQYF
TGCAGCGTTTCCATTGGGGGACAGGGCACAGATACGCAGTATTTT
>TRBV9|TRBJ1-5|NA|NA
CASSVDFGLQPQHF
TGTGCCAGCAGCGTAGATTTCGGTCTGCAGCCCCAGCATTTT
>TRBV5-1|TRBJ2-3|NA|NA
CASSFGANTDTQYF
TGCGCCAGCAGCTTCGGAGCAAACACAGATACGCAGTATTTT
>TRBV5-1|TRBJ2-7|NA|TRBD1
CASSGWTGGLDEQYF
TGCGCCAGCAGCGGATGGACAGGGGGCTTGGACGAGCAGTACTTC
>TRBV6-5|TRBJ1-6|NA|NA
CATTGGWGSPLHF
TGTGCCACGACTGGGGGATGGGGGTCACCCCTCCACTTT
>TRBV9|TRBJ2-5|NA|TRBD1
CASSAGQGSETQYF
TGTGCCAGCAGCGCCGGACAGGGATCAGAGACCCAGTACTTC
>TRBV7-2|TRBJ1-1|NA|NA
CASSLSVHNTEAFF
TGTGCCAGCAGCTTATCGGTACACAACACTGAAGCTTTCTTT
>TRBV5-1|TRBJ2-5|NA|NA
CASSPLGETQYF
TGCGCCAGCAGCCCCCTAGGGGAGACCCAGTACTTC
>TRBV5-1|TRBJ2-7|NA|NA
CASSLEDRSYEQYF
TGCGCCAGCAGCTTGGAAGACAGATCCTACGAGCAGTACTTC
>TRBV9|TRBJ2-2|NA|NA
CASSPQQRGTGELFF
TGTGCCAGCAGCCCTCAGCAGAGAGGTACCGGGGAGCTGTTTTTT
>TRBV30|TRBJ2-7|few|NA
CAWRAGSLYEQYF
TGTGCCTGGAGGGCGGGATCACTATACGAGCAGTACTTC
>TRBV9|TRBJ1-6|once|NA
CASSVTGYSSPLHF
TGTGCCAGCAGCGTAACCGGGTATAGTTCACCCCTCCACTTT
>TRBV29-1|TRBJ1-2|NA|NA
CSVTGPPPGYTF
TGCAGCGTCACCGGGCCTCCCCCTGGCTACACCTTC
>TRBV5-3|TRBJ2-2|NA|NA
CARSFGPTAGELFF
TGTGCCAGAAGCTTTGGACCCACGGCCGGGGAGCTGTTTTTT
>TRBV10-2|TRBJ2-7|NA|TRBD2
CASSEAGAILEQYF
TGCGCCAGCAGTGAAGCGGGAGCGATTTTAGAGCAGTACTTC
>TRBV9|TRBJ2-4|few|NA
CASSVASGAKNIQYF
TGTGCCAGCAGCGTAGCTTCAGGAGCCAAAAACATTCAGTACTTC